This entry is about one TCR beta chain. Germline V gives CDR1 SGDLS, CDR2 YYNGEE. CDR3 length: 19 amino acids. V lost 0 bases and J lost 0; bases outside the gene matches: 11. These data originate in a study of blood T cell repertoires in COVID-19. About the study: Acute and convalescent COVID-19 specimens originated in the United States, Italy and Spain. T cells, B-cell-depleted T cells, or PBMCs supplied cDNA or gDNA.

In the original workflow: Estimates of nucleated cell counts were drawn from the amplification of reference gene primers. The protocol was immunoSEQ multiplex PCR, while the TCRdb copy is restricted to in-frame clones and leaves out a portion. The V and J calls and clone size come from that table; D and trimming were worked out from the DNA. Altogether about 250,000 clones are present, about 85% being singletons, with the ten largest covering 0.75% to 0.95%. Patients at the Seattle site were enrolled during active infection and followed longitudinally. The chain has TRBV9 and TRBJ2-3; 9 bases line up with TRBD1. This clonotype was obtained from a human donor with COVID-19, enrolled during active disease. The donor label of this sample is uncertain. Sequenced sample: peripheral blood. Here the CDR3 reads CASSVAFPGQGLSTDTQYF. CDR3 DNA sequence: TGTGCCAGCAGCGTAGCTTTCCCGGGACAGGGATTAAGCACAGATACGCAGTATTTT.